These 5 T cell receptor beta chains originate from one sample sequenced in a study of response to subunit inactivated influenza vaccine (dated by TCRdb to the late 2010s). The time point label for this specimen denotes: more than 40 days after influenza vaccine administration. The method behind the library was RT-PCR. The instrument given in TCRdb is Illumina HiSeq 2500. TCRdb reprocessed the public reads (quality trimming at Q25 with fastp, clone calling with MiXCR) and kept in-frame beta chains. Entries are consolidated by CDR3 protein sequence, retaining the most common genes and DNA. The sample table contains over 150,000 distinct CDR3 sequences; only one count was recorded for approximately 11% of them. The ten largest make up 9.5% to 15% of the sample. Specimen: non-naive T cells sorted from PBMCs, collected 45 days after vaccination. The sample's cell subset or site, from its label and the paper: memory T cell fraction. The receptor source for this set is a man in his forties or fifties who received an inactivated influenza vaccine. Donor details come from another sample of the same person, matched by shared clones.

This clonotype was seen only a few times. CDR3 sequence reads: CASSYSTSGRSDTQYF. As DNA, the CDR3 is TGTGCCAGCAGTTACTCAACTAGCGGGAGGTCAGATACGCAGTATTTT. The chain uses TRBV6-2 or TRBV6-3 and TRBJ2-3, with TRBD2 identical over 12 bases. This CDR3 region has 16 residues. Germline-derived CDR1 and CDR2 are MNHEY and SVGEGT. J lost 4 bases, V lost 0 bases, and 2 bases had no gene match.

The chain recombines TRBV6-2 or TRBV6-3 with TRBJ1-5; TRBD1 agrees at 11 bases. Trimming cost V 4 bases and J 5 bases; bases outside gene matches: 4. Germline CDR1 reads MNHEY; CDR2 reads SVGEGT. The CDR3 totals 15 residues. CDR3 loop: CASSFGTGGHQPQHF. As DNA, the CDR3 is TGTGCCAGCAGTTTCGGGACAGGGGGTCATCAGCCCCAGCATTTT.

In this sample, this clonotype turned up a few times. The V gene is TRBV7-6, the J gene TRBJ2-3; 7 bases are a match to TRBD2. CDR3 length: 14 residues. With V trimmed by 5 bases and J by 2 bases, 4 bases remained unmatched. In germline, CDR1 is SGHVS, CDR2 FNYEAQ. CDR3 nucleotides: TGTGCCAGCAGCCAGCTAGCGGACACAGATACGCAGTATTTT. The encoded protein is CASSQLADTDTQYF.

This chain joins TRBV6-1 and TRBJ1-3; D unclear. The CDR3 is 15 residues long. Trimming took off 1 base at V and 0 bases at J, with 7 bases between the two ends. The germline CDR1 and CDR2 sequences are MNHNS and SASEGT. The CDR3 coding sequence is TGTGCCAGCAGTGAAGTCGACGGCTCTGGAAACACCATATATTTT. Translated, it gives CASSEVDGSGNTIYF.

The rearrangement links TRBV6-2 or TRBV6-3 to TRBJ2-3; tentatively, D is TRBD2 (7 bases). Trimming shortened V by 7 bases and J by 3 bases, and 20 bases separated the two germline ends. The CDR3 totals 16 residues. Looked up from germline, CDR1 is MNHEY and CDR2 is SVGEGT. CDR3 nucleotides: TGTGCCAGCATAAGGGACCCCCGGGGGGCGACAGATACGCAGTATTTT. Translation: CASIRDPRGATDTQYF.